The clone carrying this T cell receptor beta chain was detected ten times or more. The antigen is not known. In building TCR beta libraries, iRepertoire HTBI primers were used together with Arm-PCR of CDR3 regions. TCRdb called the multiplex PCR reads again in MiXCR, with one record for every CDR3 protein. The sample yields about 400,000 distinct CDR3 sequences, 15% to 19% seen once. Germline V gene sequence: CDR1 SEHNR, CDR2 FQNEAQ (reference sequence). The V and J ends lost 1 base and 5 bases respectively, with 9 bases between them. The CDR3 extends over 14 amino acids. The entry originates in a study of regulatory T cells in long-lasting Graves disease. This sample's time point: newly diagnosed GD, antithyroid drugs for less than 3 months. The TCR library was prepared using RNA isolated from PBMCs. Broader study findings: Persistent disease preferred TRBV28, TRBJ1-2 and TRBJ2-5; new disease, TRBV20-1 and TRBJ2-1.

Here the sequenced sample was peripheral blood mononuclear cells (PBMCs), taken at new diagnosis, from a patient treated with antithyroid drugs. This chain uses TRBV7-9 with TRBJ1-5; no clear D. This sequence was found in a female donor with Graves disease. Here the CDR3 reads CASSLGERDQPQHF. The CDR3 nucleotides are TGTGCCAGCAGCTTAGGAGAGAGGGATCAGCCCCAGCATTTT.